One sample yielded the 17 T cell receptor beta chains listed below, sequenced in a study of T cell repertoires in cytomegalovirus infection. TCRdb re-analysed the reads in MiXCR, keeping a single row per CDR3 protein. This table has some 170,000 distinct CDR3 sequences, about 18% appearing once. The sample consisted of CD8+ T cells from PBMCs. Receptors originate from a human donor in good health (CMV status not recorded). Some clones in this sample may be carry-over from other donors' samples.

The sample holds a few counts of this clonotype. The chain joins TRBV20-1 to TRBJ1-4; no clear D gene. The germline CDR1 and CDR2 sequences are DFQATT and SNEGSKA (reference sequence). V lost 5 bases, J lost 0 bases, and 16 bases lay in between. This CDR3 region has 16 residues. The CDR3 reads CSALRKVLATNEKLFF. The CDR3 coding sequence is TGCAGTGCTCTCCGGAAGGTGCTGGCAACTAATGAAAAACTGTTTTTT.

This clonotype was detected a few times. J is TRBJ2-5 and V is TRBV6-5; D is uncertain. CDR3 length equals 14 residues. Trimming removed 1 base from V and 1 base from J, with 7 bases in between. Looked up from germline, CDR1 is MNHEY and CDR2 is SVGAGI. For the CDR3, the DNA is TGTGCCAGCAGTTACTTTGCAGCCCAAGAGACCCAGTACTTC. Translated: CASSYFAAQETQYF.

CDR3 region: CASSLVVGGRTEAFF. The DNA of the CDR3 is TGTGCCAGCAGCTTAGTCGTCGGGGGTCGCACTGAAGCTTTCTTT. This chain joins TRBV7-2 and TRBJ1-1; possible D gene TRBD1, 5 bases. The CDR3 runs to 15 residues. Germline CDR1 SGHTA, CDR2 FQGNSA. V lost 1 base and J 4 bases, leaving 13 bases between the germline ends.

This chain uses TRBV7-9 with TRBJ1-2; D is perhaps TRBD1 (5 bases). Trimming took 6 bases from V and 4 from J, leaving 21 bases between them. CDR3 size: 16 residues. Germline CDR1 and CDR2: SEHNR and FQNEAQ (reference sequence). The CDR3 reads CASRDSRDPRVYGYTF. The CDR3 nucleotides are TGTGCCAGCAGGGATAGTCGGGACCCTCGCGTCTATGGCTACACCTTC.

This clonotype was counted only a few times. An end of the junction differs from the germline gene, which may be a read error. This chain joins TRBV11-2 and TRBJ2-2; TRBD1 matches 9 bases. Germline V gene lookup returns CDR1 SGHAT and CDR2 FQNNGV. This CDR3 contains 18 residues. CDR3 region: CASSSHTGTGYDTRELFF. The CDR3 bases are TGTGCCAGCAGCTCCCACACCGGGACAGGGTACGACACCAGGGAGCTGTTTTTT.

This clonotype turned up a few times. CDR3 loop: CASSSAGAYTF. The CDR3 DNA reads TGTGCCAGCAGCTCGGCAGGGGCCTACACCTTC. The genes are TRBV7-9 and TRBJ1-2, with D maybe TRBD1 (6 bases). Trimming removed 4 bases at V and 10 bases at J, with 10 bases between. The CDR3 sequence is 11 residues long. Germline V lookup: CDR1 SEHNR, CDR2 FQNEAQ (reference sequence).

The chain combines TRBV11-1 with TRBJ1-1; D not certain. This CDR3 has 11 amino acids. Trimming took 2 bases from V and 11 from J, leaving 9 bases between them. Germline-derived CDR1 and CDR2 are SGHAT and FQDESV (reference sequence). Here the CDR3 reads CASSLQSFAFF. The CDR3 DNA reads as TGTGCCAGCAGCTTACAGTCGTTCGCTTTCTTT.

The chain carries TRBV7-4 and TRBJ1-1; D is uncertain. Between the trimmed V and J ends, which lost 0 bases and 1 base, there was a span of 12 bases. Germline loops: CDR1 SGHVT, CDR2 SQSDAQ. The CDR3 totals 16 residues. CDR3 in amino acids: CASSLAAGLTNTEAFF. CDR3 sequence (DNA): TGTGCCAGCAGCTTAGCTGCGGGTCTGACGAACACTGAAGCTTTCTTT. Looking up the rest from reference TRBV7-4 and TRBJ1-1 gives the full variable domain: GAGVSQSPRYKVAKRGRDVALRCDSISGHVTLYWYRQTLGQGSEVLTYSQSDAQRDKSGRPSGRFSAERPERSVSTLKIQRTEQGDSAVYLCASSLAAGLTNTEAFFGQGTRLTVV.

V usage is TRBV5-4 and J usage is TRBJ2-2, with D possibly TRBD1 on 6 matching bases. The germline V gene has CDR1 SGHNT and CDR2 YYREEE (reference sequence). The CDR3 contains 15 residues. V lost 0 bases and J lost 6, with 12 bases in between. CDR3 region: CASSLGTVLSGELFF. In nucleotides, the CDR3 is TGTGCCAGCAGCTTGGGGACAGTTCTATCCGGGGAGCTGTTTTTT.

This clonotype was seen repeatedly, ten times or more. This rearrangement joins TRBV7-2 to TRBJ1-5; D gene unclear. Germline V gives CDR1 SGHTA, CDR2 FQGNSA. The CDR3 totals 14 residues. Trimming removed 7 bases from V and 3 bases from J, with 13 bases in between. This CDR3 reads CASTPGPINQPQHF. CDR3 in DNA: TGTGCCAGCACCCCTGGACCGATCAATCAGCCCCAGCATTTT.

The chain combines TRBV2 with TRBJ2-3; 8 bases are a match to TRBD1. The length of the CDR3 is 16 residues. The germline gives CDR1 SNHLY, CDR2 FYNNEI. V dropped 5 bases and J dropped 0; count of bases not matched to a gene: 7. The CDR3 DNA reads as TGTGCCAGCAGTCGGACCTGGGACAGGAGCACAGATACGCAGTATTTT. Translation gives CASSRTWDRSTDTQYF.

A few counts support this clonotype. This chain joins TRBV20-1 and TRBJ1-1; D gene uncertain. The ends were cut back, 0 bases at V and 0 bases at J, with 11 bases in the middle. This CDR3 has 15 residues. Germline assignment: CDR1 DFQATT and CDR2 SNEGSKA (reference sequence). CDR3 amino acids: CSAREWVGLNTEAFF. CDR3 in DNA: TGCAGTGCTAGAGAATGGGTTGGGCTGAACACTGAAGCTTTCTTT.

This chain uses TRBV28 with TRBJ2-7, with D perhaps matching TRBD1 (5 bases). Germline values: CDR1 MDHEN, CDR2 SYDVKM. The CDR3 has 15 residues. Deletions cut 5 bases from V and 6 bases from J, with 20 bases between. The CDR3 nucleotides read TGTGCCAGCAGTGATCGGACCAGGGTTGCTGGCGAGCAGTACTTC. This codes for CASSDRTRVAGEQYF.

The V gene is TRBV20-1, the J gene TRBJ2-7, with TRBD1 matching 8 bases. J lost 1 base, V lost 4 bases, and 6 bases had no gene match. Germline assignment: CDR1 DFQATT and CDR2 SNEGSKA (reference sequence). The CDR3 loop spans 14 amino acids. The CDR3 here is CSATLDRVSYEQYF. As DNA, the CDR3 is TGCAGTGCTACCTTGGACAGGGTGTCCTACGAGCAGTACTTC.

This clonotype was observed at least ten times. This CDR3 is CASSGLAGGQETQYF. The CDR3 DNA follows: TGTGCCAGCAGTGGACTAGCGGGGGGGCAAGAGACCCAGTACTTC. V and J are TRBV6-1 and TRBJ2-5, with 14 bases matching TRBD2. The V segment lost 4 bases and the J segment 2 bases; nucleotides outside the gene matches: 0. Per germline, CDR1 MNHNS and CDR2 SASEGT. The CDR3 sequence is 15 residues long.

There are a few counts of this clonotype. A read error may account for a junction end that differs from germline. The chain joins TRBV6-2 or TRBV6-3 to TRBJ2-7; D gene ambiguous. The CDR3 is 16 amino acids. Germline lookup yields CDR1 MNHEY and CDR2 SVGEGT. CDR3: CANSYSRIDESYEQYF. Here the CDR3 DNA reads TGTGCCAACAGTTACTCGAGAATTGACGAATCCTACGAGCAGTACTTC.

The table lists this clonotype with a few counts. This chain connects TRBV6-5 to TRBJ2-7; unclear D gene. Between the trimmed V and J ends, which lost 0 bases and 2 bases, there was a span of 17 bases. Germline V CDR1 and CDR2: MNHEY, SVGAGI. This CDR3 comprises 17 residues. The CDR3 region is CASSYSSSEELPYEQYF. The CDR3 DNA reads TGTGCCAGCAGTTACTCTAGTTCGGAAGAGCTCCCCTACGAGCAGTACTTC.